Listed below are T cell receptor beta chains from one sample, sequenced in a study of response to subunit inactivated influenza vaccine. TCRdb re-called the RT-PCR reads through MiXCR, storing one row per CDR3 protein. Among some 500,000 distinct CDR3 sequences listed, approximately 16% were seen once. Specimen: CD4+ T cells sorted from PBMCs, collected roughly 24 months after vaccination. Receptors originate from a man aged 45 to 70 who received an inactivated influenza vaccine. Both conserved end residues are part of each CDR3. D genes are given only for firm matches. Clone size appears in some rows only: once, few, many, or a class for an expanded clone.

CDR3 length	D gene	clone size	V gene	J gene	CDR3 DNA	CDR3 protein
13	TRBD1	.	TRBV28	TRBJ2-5	TGTGCCAGCAGTTTAAGGGGGCTGGGGACCCAGTACTTC	CASSLRGLGTQYF
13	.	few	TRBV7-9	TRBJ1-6	TGTGCCAGCAGCGGCTCCGGGGATGCTCCCCTCCACTTT	CASSGSGDAPLHF
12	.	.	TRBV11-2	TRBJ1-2	TGTGCCAGCAGGGACAGTCTCTATGGCTACACCTTC	CASRDSLYGYTF
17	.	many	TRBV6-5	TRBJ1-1	TGTGCCAGCAGTTACTCGGCCGGGAGGGGAACGAACACTGAAGCTTTCTTT	CASSYSAGRGTNTEAFF
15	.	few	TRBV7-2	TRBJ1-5	TGTGCCAGCAGCTTATTAGCCAGGGGAGGCCAGCCCCAGCATTTT	CASSLLARGGQPQHF
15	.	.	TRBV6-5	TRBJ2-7	TGTGCCAGCAGTTACTCCCCTATGAGTTCCTACGAGCAGTACTTC	CASSYSPMSSYEQYF
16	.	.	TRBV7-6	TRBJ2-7	TGTGCCAGCAGCTTAGGGCTCCAGGCAGGGCGCTACGAGCAGTACTTC	CASSLGLQAGRYEQYF
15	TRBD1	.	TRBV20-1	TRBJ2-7	TGCAGTGCGGACGCACGGACAGGGTTGAACGGCGAGCAGTACTTC	CSADARTGLNGEQYF
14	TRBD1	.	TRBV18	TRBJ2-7	TGTGCCAGCTCGCGACAGGGCTCAACCTACGAGCAGTACTTC	CASSRQGSTYEQYF
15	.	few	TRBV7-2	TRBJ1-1	TGTGCCAGCAGCTTAGGGGGGGCGCGGAACACTGAAGCTTTCTTT	CASSLGGARNTEAFF
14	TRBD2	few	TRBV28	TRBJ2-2	TGTGCCAGCAGGAGACTAGCGCGGACCGGGGAGCTGTTTTTT	CASRRLARTGELFF
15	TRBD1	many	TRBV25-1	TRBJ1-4	TGTGCCACCGGACAGGGGACCGCAACTAATGAAAAACTGTTTTTT	CATGQGTATNEKLFF
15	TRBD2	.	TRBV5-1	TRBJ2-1	TGCGCCAGCAGCTTGGGTAGCGGGAGATCCAATGAGCAGTTCTTC	CASSLGSGRSNEQFF
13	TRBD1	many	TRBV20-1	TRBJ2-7	TGCAGTGCTAGACAGGGGGCGCGATACGAGCAGTACTTC	CSARQGARYEQYF
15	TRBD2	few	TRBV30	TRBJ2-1	TGTGCCTGGAGCCCCCTAAGAGCGGGAGGCAATGAGCAGTTCTTC	CAWSPLRAGGNEQFF
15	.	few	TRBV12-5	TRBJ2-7	TGTGCTAGTGGTTTGCCCCGGGACCGCTCCTACGAGCAGTACTTC	CASGLPRDRSYEQYF
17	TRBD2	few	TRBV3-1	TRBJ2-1	TGTGCCAGCAGCTCGACTAGCGGGGGGATTTTAAGAAATGAGCAGTTCTTC	CASSSTSGGILRNEQFF
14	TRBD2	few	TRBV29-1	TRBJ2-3	TGCAGCGTTCTAGGGACTAGCGGCACAGATACGCAGTATTTT	CSVLGTSGTDTQYF
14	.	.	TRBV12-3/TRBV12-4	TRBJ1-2	TGTGCCAGCCGGAGGGAGGGAATTAACTATGGCTACACCTTC	CASRREGINYGYTF
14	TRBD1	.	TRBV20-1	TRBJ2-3	TGCAGTGCCACCACAGGGGGTTGGACAGATACGCAGTATTTT	CSATTGGWTDTQYF
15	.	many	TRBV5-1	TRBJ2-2	TGCGCCAGCAGCCCGCAAGACAGTGGCACCGGGGAGCTGTTTTTT	CASSPQDSGTGELFF
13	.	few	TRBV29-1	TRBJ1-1	TGCAGCGTCCTTACCGGGGCGAACACTGAAGCTTTCTTT	CSVLTGANTEAFF
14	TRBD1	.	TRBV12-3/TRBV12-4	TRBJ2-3	TGTGCCAGCAGTTTTTCGACAGGGTCAGATACGCAGTATTTT	CASSFSTGSDTQYF
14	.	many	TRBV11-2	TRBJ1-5	TGTGCCAGCAGCTTAGGGGGGGCCAATCAGCCCCAGCATTTT	CASSLGGANQPQHF
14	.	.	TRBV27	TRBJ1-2	TGTGCCAGCAGTTTATGCGGGGGGCGGTACGGCTACACCTTC	CASSLCGGRYGYTF
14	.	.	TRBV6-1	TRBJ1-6	TGTGCCAGCAGTGAGAGGGAGACTCATTCACCCCTCCACTTT	CASSERETHSPLHF
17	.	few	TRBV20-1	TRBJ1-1	TGCAGTGCTAGAGATTCGGGGGTCCCAACCATGAACACTGAAGCTTTCTTT	CSARDSGVPTMNTEAFF
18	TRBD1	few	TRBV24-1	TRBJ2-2	TGTGCCACCAGTGATTACCCGGGACAGGGGGCTAGGACCGGGGAGCTGTTTTTT	CATSDYPGQGARTGELFF
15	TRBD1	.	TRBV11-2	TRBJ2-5	TGTGCCAGCAGCTACGGGACAGGGGGACGAGAGACCCAGTACTTC	CASSYGTGGRETQYF
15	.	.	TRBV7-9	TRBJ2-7	TGTGCCAGCACCCATTGGTCCACGGACGGAGCCGAGCAGTACTTC	CASTHWSTDGAEQYF
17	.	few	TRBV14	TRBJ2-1	TGTGCCAGCAGCTCCCTGGGTAAAGGGTTGACGGGCAATGAGCAGTTCTTC	CASSSLGKGLTGNEQFF
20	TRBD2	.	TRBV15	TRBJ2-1	TGTGCCACCAGCAGAGATATTCAGGGACTGCGGGAGGGCCGATTTAATGAGCAGTTCTTC	CATSRDIQGLREGRFNEQFF
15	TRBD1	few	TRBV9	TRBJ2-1	TGTGCCAGCAGCAAGCGGACAGGGCCGTACAATGAGCAGTTCTTC	CASSKRTGPYNEQFF
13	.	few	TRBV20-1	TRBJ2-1	TGCAGTGTGAGAGCGCCTAACAGCGGTGAGCAGTTCTTC	CSVRAPNSGEQFF
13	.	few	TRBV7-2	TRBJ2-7	TGTGCCAGCAGCCCCGAACCGGGCCTCGAGCAGTACTTC	CASSPEPGLEQYF
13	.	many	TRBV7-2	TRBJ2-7	TGTGCCAGCAGCTTAGGGAGGGCAGTCGAGCAGTACTTC	CASSLGRAVEQYF
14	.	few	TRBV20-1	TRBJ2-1	TGCAGTGCTAGGGGACACGTCGACCACAATGAGCAGTTCTTC	CSARGHVDHNEQFF
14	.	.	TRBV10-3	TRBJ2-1	TGTGCCATCAGTGAGTCGTTAAGGGACAATGAGCAGTTCTTC	CAISESLRDNEQFF
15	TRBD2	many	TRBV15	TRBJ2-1	TGTGCCACCAGCAGAGATCTAGCGGGGAACAATGAGCAGTTCTTC	CATSRDLAGNNEQFF
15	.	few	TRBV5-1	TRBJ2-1	TGCGCCAGCAGCTTGGCCCCTAGTACCCCCGATGAGCAGTTCTTC	CASSLAPSTPDEQFF
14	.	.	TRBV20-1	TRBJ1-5	TGCAGTGCTAGAGATGGGGCAGGGGTTCAGCCCCAGCATTTT	CSARDGAGVQPQHF
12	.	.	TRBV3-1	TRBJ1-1	TGTGCCAGCAGCGGCGGGGCCCGGGAAGCTTTCTTT	CASSGGAREAFF
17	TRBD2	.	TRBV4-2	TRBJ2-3	TGTGCCAGCAGCCAAGAAGCCCTAGCGGGAACAACAGATACGCAGTATTTT	CASSQEALAGTTDTQYF
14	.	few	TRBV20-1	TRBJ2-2	TGCAGTGCCCGGGACACCACGAACACCGGGGAGCTGTTTTTT	CSARDTTNTGELFF
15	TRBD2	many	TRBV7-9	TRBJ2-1	TGTGCCACACATAGCGGGGAAACCTCCTACAATGAGCAGTTCTTC	CATHSGETSYNEQFF
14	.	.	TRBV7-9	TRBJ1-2	TGTGCCAGCAGCTTAGATCTGCGGGGGGGCGGCTACACCTTC	CASSLDLRGGGYTF
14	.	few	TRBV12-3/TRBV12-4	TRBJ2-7	TGTGCCAGCAGTAGGCGGGGGCGCTCCTACGAGCAGTACTTC	CASSRRGRSYEQYF
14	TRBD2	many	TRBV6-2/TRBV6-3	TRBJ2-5	TGTGCCAGCAGTCGACTAGCGGGAGAGGAGACCCAGTACTTC	CASSRLAGEETQYF
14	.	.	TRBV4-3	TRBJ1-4	TGCGCCAGCAGCCCACAGGACTACGGGGAAAAACTGTTTTTT	CASSPQDYGEKLFF
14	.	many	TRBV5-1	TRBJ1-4	TGCGCCAGCAGCCAAGATACAACTAATGAAAAACTGTTTTTT	CASSQDTTNEKLFF